The T cell receptor (beta chain) described here comes from a study of Ad26.COV2.S vaccination and SARS-CoV-2 variants. V dropped 8 bases and J dropped 5 bases, with 14 bases sitting between them. CDR1 and CDR2 from the germline V gene are MNHEY and SVGAGI. This CDR3 is 13 amino acids long. The sample's treatment: about 20 received Ad26.COV2.S at low or high dose, single or two shots; several received placebo; per-sample allocation not given. Repertoires come from day 63 after the first vaccine or placebo injection. Based in Boston, the donor was an adult of 18-55 years. Repertoires were generated with immunoSEQ multiplex PCR, while TCRdb's copy carries only in-frame clones and drops some. The data show 410,000 or so clones, more than 80% seen once.

This clonotype was sampled from a person between 18 and 60 years old who received the Ad26.COV2.S COVID-19 vaccine or a placebo. The V gene is TRBV6-5, the J gene TRBJ2-3; D call uncertain. The specimen comprised peripheral blood, sampled in a trial of Ad26.COV2.S vaccine versus placebo. Here the CDR3 reads CASRAPGLDTQYF. The CDR3 region has the DNA TGTGCCAGCCGCGCCCCAGGATTAGATACGCAGTATTTT.